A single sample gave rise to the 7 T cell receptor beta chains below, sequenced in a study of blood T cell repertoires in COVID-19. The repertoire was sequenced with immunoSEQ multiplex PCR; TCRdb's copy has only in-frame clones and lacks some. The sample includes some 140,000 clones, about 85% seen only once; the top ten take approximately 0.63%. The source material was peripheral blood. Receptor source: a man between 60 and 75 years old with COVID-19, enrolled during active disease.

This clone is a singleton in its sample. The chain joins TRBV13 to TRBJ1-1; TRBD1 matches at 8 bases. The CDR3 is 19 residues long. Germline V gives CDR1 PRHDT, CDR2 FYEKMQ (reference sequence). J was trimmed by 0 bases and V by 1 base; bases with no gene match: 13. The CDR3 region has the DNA TGTGCCAGCAGCTTAGAAATGTTGACAGGGGCGCCAATGAACACTGAAGCTTTCTTT. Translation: CASSLEMLTGAPMNTEAFF.

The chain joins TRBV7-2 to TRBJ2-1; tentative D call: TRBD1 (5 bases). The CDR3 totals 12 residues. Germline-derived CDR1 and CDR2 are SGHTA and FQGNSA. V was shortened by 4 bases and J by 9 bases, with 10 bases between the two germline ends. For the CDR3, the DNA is TGTGCCAGCAGCTCAGGGTTGGTTGAGCAGTTCTTC. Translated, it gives CASSSGLVEQFF.

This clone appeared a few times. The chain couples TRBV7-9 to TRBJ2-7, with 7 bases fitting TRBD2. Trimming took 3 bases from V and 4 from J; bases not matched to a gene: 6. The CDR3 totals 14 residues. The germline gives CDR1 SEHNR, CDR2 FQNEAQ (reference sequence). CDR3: CASSLASGLYEQYF. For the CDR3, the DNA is TGTGCCAGCAGCTTGGCTAGCGGTTTATACGAGCAGTACTTC.

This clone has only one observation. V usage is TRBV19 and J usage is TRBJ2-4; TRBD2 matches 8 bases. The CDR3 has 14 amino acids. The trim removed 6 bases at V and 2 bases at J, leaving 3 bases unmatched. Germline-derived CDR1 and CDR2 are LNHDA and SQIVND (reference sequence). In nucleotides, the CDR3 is TGTGCCAGTAGACGGGAGGGTTCCAAAAACATTCAGTACTTC. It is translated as CASRREGSKNIQYF.

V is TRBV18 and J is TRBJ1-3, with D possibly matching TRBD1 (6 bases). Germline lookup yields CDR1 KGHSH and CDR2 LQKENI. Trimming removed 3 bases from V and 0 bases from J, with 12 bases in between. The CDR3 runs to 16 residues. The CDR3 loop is CASSPLQGASGNTIYF. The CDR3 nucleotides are TGTGCCAGCTCACCCCTACAGGGTGCCTCTGGAAACACCATATATTTT.

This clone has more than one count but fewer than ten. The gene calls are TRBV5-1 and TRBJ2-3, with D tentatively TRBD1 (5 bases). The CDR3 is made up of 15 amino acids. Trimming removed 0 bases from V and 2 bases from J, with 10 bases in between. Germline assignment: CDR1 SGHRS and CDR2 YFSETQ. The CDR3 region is CASSLVAGNTDTQYF. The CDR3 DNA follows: TGCGCCAGCAGCTTGGTAGCAGGGAACACAGATACGCAGTATTTT.

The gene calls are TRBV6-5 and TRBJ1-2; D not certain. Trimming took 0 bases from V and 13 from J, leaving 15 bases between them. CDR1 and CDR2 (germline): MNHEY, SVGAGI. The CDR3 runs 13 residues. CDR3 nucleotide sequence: TGTGCCAGCAGTTACTCGATGGGCAGAAATTGCACCTTC. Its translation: CASSYSMGRNCTF.